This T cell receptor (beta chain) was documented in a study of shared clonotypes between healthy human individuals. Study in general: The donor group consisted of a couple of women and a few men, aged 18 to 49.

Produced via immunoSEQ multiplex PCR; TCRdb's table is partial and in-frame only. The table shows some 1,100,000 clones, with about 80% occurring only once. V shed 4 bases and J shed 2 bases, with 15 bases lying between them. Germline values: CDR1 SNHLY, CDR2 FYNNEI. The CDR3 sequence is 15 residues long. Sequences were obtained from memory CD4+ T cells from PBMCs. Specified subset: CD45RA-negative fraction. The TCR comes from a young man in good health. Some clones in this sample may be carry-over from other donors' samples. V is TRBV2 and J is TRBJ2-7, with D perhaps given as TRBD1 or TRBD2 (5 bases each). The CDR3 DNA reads TGTGCCAGCAGTGTAGTCGCCGGGGCGGCCTACGAGCAGTACTTC. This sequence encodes CASSVVAGAAYEQYF.